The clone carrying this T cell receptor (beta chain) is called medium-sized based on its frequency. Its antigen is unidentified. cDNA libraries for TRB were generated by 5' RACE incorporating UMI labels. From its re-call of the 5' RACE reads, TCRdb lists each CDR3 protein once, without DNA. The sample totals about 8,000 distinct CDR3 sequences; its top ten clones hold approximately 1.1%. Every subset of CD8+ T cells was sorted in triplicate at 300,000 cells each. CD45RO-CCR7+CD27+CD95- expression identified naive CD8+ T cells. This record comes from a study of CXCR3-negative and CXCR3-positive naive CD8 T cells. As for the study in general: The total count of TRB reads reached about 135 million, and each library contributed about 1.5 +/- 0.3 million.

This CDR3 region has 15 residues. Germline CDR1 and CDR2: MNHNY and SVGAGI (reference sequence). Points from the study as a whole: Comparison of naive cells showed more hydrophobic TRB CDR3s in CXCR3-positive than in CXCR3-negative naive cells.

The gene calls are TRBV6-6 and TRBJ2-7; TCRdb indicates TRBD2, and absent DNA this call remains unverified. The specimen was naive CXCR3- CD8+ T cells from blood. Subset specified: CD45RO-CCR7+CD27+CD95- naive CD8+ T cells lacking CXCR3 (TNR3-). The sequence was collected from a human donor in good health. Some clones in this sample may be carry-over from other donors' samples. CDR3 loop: CASSLGLAGFYEQYF.